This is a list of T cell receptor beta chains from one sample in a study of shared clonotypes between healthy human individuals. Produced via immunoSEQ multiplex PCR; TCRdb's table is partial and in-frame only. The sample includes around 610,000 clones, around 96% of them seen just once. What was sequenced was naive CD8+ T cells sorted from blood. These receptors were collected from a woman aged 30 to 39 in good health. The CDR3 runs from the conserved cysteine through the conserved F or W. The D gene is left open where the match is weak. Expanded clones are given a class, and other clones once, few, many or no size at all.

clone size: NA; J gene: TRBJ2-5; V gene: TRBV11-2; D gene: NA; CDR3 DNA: TGTGCCAGCAGCTTACTAGCGACACAACAAGAGACCCAGTACTTC; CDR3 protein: CASSLLATQQETQYF
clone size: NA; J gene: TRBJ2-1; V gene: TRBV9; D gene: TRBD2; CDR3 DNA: TGTGCCAGCAGCGGAGGACTAGCGGTTTACAATGAGCAGTTCTTC; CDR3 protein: CASSGGLAVYNEQFF
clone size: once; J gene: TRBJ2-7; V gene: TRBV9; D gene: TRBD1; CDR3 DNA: TGTGCCAGCAGCGTAGATGACAGGGGTATCTACGAGCAGTACTTC; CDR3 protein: CASSVDDRGIYEQYF
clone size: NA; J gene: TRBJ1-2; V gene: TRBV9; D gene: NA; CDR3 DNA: TGTGCCAGCAGCGTAGAAGGGGGATTGACCTATGGCTACACCTTC; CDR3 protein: CASSVEGGLTYGYTF
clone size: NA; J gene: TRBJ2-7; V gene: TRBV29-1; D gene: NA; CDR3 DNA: TGCAGCGTTGAAGATCAGAAGACATCCTACGAGCAGTACTTC; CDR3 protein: CSVEDQKTSYEQYF
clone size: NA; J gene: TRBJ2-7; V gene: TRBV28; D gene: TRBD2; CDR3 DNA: TGTGCCAGCAGTTTTAGCGGGATGGGGTACGAGCAGTACTTC; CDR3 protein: CASSFSGMGYEQYF
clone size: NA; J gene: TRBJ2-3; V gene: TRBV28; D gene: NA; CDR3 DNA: TGTGCCAGCAGTTTAATGGCGGGTAGCACAGATACGCAGTATTTT; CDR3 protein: CASSLMAGSTDTQYF
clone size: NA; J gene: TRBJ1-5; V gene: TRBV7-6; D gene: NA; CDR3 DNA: TGTGCCAGCAGTCGGGGTGAGGGTTTAGGTCAGCCCCAGCATTTT; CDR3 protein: CASSRGEGLGQPQHF
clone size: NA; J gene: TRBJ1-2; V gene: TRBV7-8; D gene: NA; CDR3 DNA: TGTGCCAGCAGCTTGCCACTCGGGGAGAGTGAGGGCTACACCTTC; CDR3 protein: CASSLPLGESEGYTF
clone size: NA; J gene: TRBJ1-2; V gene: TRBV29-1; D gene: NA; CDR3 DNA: TGCAGCGTTGAAGGGAGTAGCCCACCCGGCTACACCTTC; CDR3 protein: CSVEGSSPPGYTF
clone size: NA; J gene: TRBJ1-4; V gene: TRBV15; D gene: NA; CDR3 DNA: TGTGCCACCAGCAGAGAAGGGGTGGTTCATGAAAAACTGTTTTTT; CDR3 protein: CATSREGVVHEKLFF
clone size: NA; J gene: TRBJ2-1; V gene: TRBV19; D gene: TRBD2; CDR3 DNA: TGTGCCAGTAGTTCCTCAGCGGGAGCCTACAATGAGCAGTTCTTC; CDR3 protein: CASSSSAGAYNEQFF
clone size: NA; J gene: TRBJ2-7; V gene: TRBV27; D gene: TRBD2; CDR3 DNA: TGTGCCAGCAGTCCTTCGGGAGGATACGAGCAGTACTTC; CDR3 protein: CASSPSGGYEQYF
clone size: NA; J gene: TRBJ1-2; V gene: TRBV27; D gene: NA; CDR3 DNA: TGTGCCAGCCCCATGTGGGCAAGGGACTATGGCTACACCTTC; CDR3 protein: CASPMWARDYGYTF
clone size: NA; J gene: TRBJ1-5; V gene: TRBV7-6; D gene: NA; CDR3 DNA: TGTGCCAGCAGCCAAAACCGGGGGACGGACTCCGCTCAGGCCCAGCATTTT; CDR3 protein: CASSQNRGTDSAQAQHF
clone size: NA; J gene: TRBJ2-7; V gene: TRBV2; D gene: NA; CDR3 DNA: TGTGCCCAAAAGGGGTTTTCGCACGAGCAGTACTTC; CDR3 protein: CAQKGFSHEQYF
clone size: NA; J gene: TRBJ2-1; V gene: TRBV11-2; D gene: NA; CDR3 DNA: TGTGCCAGCAGCTTTGAGATTTACAATGAGCAGTTCTTC; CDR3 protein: CASSFEIYNEQFF
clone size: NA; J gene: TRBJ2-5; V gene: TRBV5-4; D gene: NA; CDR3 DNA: TGTGCCAGCAGCTTGGTCGCGAGTGCACAAGAGACCCAGTACTTC; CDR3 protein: CASSLVASAQETQYF
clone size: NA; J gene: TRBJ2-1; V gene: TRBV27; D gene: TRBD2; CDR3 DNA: TGTGCCAGCAGTCTTAAGCGGGGGTCCTACAATGAGCAGTTCTTC; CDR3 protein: CASSLKRGSYNEQFF
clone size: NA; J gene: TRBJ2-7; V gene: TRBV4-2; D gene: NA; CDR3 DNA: TGTGCCAGCAGCCAAGGGCCCTCCTACGAGCAGTACTTC; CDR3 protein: CASSQGPSYEQYF
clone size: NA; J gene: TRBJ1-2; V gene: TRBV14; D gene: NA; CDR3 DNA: TGTGCCAGCAGCCAAGCGTCACAGGCGAACTATGGCTACACCTTC; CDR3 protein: CASSQASQANYGYTF
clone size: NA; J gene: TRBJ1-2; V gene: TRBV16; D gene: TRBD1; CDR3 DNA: TGTGCCAGCAGCCAGCAGGGGGTCGACTATGGCTACACCTTC; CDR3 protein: CASSQQGVDYGYTF
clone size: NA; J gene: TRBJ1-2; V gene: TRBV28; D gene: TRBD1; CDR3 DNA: TGTGCCAGCAGTGCAGACCTGACAGGGACCCCCTTTAACTATGGCTACACCTTC; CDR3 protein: CASSADLTGTPFNYGYTF
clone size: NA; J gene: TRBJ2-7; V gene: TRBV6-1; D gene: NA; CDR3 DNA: TGTGCCAGCAGTGAAGCGCCAACGTTGGGGACCTACGAGCAGTACTTC; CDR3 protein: CASSEAPTLGTYEQYF
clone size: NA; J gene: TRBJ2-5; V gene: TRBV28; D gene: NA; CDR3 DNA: TGTGCCAGCAGGGACTACGGAGAGACCCAGTACTTC; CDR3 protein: CASRDYGETQYF
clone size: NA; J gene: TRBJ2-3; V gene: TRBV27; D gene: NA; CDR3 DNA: TGTGCCAGCAGCCTCGGGACCTTGGGCACAGATACGCAGTATTTT; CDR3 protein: CASSLGTLGTDTQYF
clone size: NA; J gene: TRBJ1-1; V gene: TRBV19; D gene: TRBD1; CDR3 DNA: TGTGCCAGTAACGGACAGGAGAACACTGAAGCTTTCTTT; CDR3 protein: CASNGQENTEAFF
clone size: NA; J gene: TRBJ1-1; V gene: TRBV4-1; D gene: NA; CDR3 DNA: TGCGCCAGCAGCCAAGAATCCGGATTCAACACTGAAGCTTTCTTT; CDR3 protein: CASSQESGFNTEAFF
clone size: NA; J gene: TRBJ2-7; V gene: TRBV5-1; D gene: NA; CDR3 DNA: TGCGCCACCCAGGGGGGGGGCACGTACGAGCAGTACTTC; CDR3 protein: CATQGGGTYEQYF
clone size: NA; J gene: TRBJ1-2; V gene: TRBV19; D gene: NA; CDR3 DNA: TGTGCCAGTAGTATTATTGAGACTAAGGCCTATGGCTACACCTTC; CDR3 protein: CASSIIETKAYGYTF
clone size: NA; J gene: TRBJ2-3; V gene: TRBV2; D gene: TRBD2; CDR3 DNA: TGTGCCAGCAGTGAATGGACTAGCGGAGCATCCACAGATACGCAGTATTTT; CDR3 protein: CASSEWTSGASTDTQYF
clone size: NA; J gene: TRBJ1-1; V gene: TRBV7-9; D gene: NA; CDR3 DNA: TGTGCCAGCAGCTTAGCCGGGGGTGGCACTGAAGCTTTCTTT; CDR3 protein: CASSLAGGGTEAFF
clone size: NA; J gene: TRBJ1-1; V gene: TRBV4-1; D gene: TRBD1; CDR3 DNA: TGCGCCAGCAGCCATCTTGGACAGGGAGGCACTGAAGCTTTCTTT; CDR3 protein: CASSHLGQGGTEAFF
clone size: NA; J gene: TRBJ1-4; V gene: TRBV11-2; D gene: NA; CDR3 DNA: TGTGCCAGCAGCTTAGAGGGGAGCGCGGATGAAAAACTGTTTTTT; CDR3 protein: CASSLEGSADEKLFF
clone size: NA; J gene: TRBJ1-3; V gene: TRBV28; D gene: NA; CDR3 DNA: TGTGCCAGCAGGCCAACAGGCTACTCTGGAAACACCATATATTTT; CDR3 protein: CASRPTGYSGNTIYF
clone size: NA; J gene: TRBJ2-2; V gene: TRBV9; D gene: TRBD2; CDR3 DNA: TGTGCCAGCAGCGGCGCGGGGGTTGCGAATCTGAACACCGGGGAGCTGTTTTTT; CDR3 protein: CASSGAGVANLNTGELFF
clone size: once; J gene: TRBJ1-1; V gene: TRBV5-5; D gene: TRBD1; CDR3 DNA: TGTGCCAGCAGCATTACAGGGGAGGGGATGAACACTGAAGCTTTCTTT; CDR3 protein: CASSITGEGMNTEAFF
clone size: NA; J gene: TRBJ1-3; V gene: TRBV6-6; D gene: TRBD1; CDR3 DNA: TGTGCCAGCAGTAAGACAGGGTCTGGAAACACCATATATTTT; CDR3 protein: CASSKTGSGNTIYF
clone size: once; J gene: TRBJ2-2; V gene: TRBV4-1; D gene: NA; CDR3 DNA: TGCGCCAGCAGCCAAGATCGACTAGGTGACGGGGAGCTGTTTTTT; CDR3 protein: CASSQDRLGDGELFF
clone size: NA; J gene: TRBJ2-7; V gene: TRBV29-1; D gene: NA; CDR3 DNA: TGCAGCGTTGTTCCGCCTTTGGGGGAGACCCACGAGCAGTACTTC; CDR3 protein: CSVVPPLGETHEQYF
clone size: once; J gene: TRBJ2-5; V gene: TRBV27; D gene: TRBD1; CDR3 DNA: TGTGCCAGCAGTCAAACCGGGACAGGGGTTGAGACCCAGTACTTC; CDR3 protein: CASSQTGTGVETQYF
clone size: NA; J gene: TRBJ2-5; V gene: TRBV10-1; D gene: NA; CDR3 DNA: TGCGCCAGCAGTGAGGGAGAGGAGAAAGAGACCCAGTACTTC; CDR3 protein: CASSEGEEKETQYF
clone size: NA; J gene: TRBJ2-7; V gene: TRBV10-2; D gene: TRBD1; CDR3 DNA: TGCGCCAGCAGTGAAGCGGACAGGGGGTACGAGCAGTACTTC; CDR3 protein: CASSEADRGYEQYF
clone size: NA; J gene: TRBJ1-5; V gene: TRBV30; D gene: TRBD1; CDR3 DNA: TGTGCCTGGAGTGAGGGACAGGAGAATCAGCCCCAGCATTTT; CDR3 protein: CAWSEGQENQPQHF
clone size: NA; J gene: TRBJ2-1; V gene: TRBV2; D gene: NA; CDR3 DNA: TGTGCCAGCCCTGACAGGCCCCCTGACAATGAGCAGTTCTTC; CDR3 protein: CASPDRPPDNEQFF
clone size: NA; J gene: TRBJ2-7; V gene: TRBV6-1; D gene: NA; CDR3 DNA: TGTGCCAGCAGTAACGGCTACGAGCAGTACTTC; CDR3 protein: CASSNGYEQYF
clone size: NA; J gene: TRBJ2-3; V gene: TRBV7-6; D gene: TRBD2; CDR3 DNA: TGTGCCAGCAGTCACAGCGGGAGGTCAACCACAGATACGCAGTATTTT; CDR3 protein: CASSHSGRSTTDTQYF
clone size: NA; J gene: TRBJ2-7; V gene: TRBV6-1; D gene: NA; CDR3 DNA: TGTGCCAGCAGCCTTTACGGGACCTACTACGAGCAGTACTTC; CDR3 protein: CASSLYGTYYEQYF
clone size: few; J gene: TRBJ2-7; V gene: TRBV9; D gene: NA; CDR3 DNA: TGTGCCAGCAGCGTAGCTTGGGGGGGCAACGAGCAGTACTTC; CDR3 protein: CASSVAWGGNEQYF
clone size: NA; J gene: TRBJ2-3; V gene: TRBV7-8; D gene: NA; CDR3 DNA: TGTGCCAGCAGCTTAGATGATTGGGGAGTTGCGCAGTATTTT; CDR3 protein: CASSLDDWGVAQYF
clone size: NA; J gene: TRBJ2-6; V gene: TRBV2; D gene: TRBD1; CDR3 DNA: TGTGCCAGCAGCGGCGGGACAGGGGTCCAATCTGGGGCCAACGTCCTGACTTTC; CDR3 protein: CASSGGTGVQSGANVLTF
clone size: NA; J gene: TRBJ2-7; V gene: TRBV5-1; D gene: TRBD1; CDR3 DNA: TGCGCCAGCAGCCCTTGGACAGGGGCCTACGAGCAGTACTTC; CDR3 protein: CASSPWTGAYEQYF
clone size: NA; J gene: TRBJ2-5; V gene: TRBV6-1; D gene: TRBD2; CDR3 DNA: TGTGCCAGCAGTGCGGTTGATGGGGCGGGAGGGCTAGTGGAGACCCAGTACTTC; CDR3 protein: CASSAVDGAGGLVETQYF
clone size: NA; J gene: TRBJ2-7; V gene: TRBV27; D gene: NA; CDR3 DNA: TGTGCCAGCAGTTTATATCTGGGGCTTCGGAACGAGCAGTACTTC; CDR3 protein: CASSLYLGLRNEQYF